The next 16 T cell receptor beta chains were all read from a single sample in a study of T cell responses to AZD1222 COVID-19 vaccine. The method was immunoSEQ multiplex PCR; TCRdb's version includes in-frame clones alone and lacks a portion of them. The data show some 100,000 clones, around 87% seen once. Specimen: peripheral blood, collected 28 days after the second AZD1222 dose. These receptors were obtained from an adult who received the AZD1222 COVID-19 vaccine.

In DNA form, the CDR3 reads TGTGCCAGCAGCTTGGGTTCGCAGGGATACTATGGCTACACCTTC. This encodes CASSLGSQGYYGYTF. The rearrangement uses TRBV5-6 and TRBJ1-2; possible D gene TRBD1, 5 bases. The ends were cut back, 0 bases at V and 3 bases at J, with 12 bases in the middle. This CDR3 is 15 amino acids long. CDR1 and CDR2 (germline): SGHDT, YYEEEE.

J is TRBJ2-7 and V is TRBV9, with D maybe TRBD1 (5 bases). The V gene lost 0 bases and the J gene lost 1 base, with 8 bases spanning the gap. The germline V gene encodes CDR1 SGDLS and CDR2 YYNGEE. This CDR3 has 14 residues. The CDR3 reads CASSVAAGSYEQYF. The CDR3 DNA reads as TGTGCCAGCAGCGTAGCAGCAGGGTCCTACGAGCAGTACTTC.

The chain is built from TRBV19 and TRBJ2-7, with D hard to call. Germline CDR1 is LNHDA and CDR2 is SQIVND (reference sequence). CDR3 length: 13 amino acids. The V end lost 1 base, the J end lost 0 bases, and 4 bases lay between the germline ends. CDR3 sequence reads: CASSIGSSYEQYF. DNA for the CDR3: TGTGCCAGTAGTATAGGGAGCTCCTACGAGCAGTACTTC.

In its sample, this clone was seen a few times. The rearrangement uses TRBV29-1 and TRBJ1-2; tentative D call: TRBD1 (6 bases). The germline V gene encodes CDR1 SQVTM and CDR2 ANQGSEA. V lost 4 bases, J lost 7 bases, and 13 bases lay in between. The CDR3 is 12 residues long. CDR3 sequence reads: CSVAGGEGGYTF. CDR3 in DNA: TGCAGCGTTGCCGGGGGCGAGGGTGGCTACACCTTC.

This rearrangement joins TRBV6-5 to TRBJ1-4; TRBD1 agrees at 8 bases. CDR1 and CDR2 (germline): MNHEY, SVGAGI. With V trimmed by 0 bases and J by 8 bases, 8 bases remained unmatched. The CDR3 is 16 residues long. The CDR3 loop reads CASSYSTGTGLEKLFF. CDR3 nucleotide sequence: TGTGCCAGCAGTTACTCGACCGGGACAGGCTTAGAAAAACTGTTTTTT.

This clone was seen a few times. V and J are TRBV6-2 or TRBV6-3 and TRBJ2-7, with 12 positions matching TRBD2. The trim removed 4 bases at V and 2 bases at J, leaving 9 bases unmatched. CDR1 and CDR2 from the germline V gene are MNHEY and SVGEGT. This CDR3 is built from 17 residues. The CDR3 nucleotides read TGTGCCAGCAGTTTCGACGGACTAGCGGGGTTGGCCTACGAGCAGTACTTC. Its protein is CASSFDGLAGLAYEQYF.

The genes are TRBV10-3 and TRBJ2-2, with D unresolved. V dropped 7 bases and J dropped 1 base, with 4 bases sitting between them. The CDR3 consists of 12 residues. The germline V gene encodes CDR1 ENHRY and CDR2 SYGVKD. CDR3 sequence: CAITGNTGELFF. CDR3 DNA: TGTGCCATCACCGGGAACACCGGGGAGCTGTTTTTT.

This clone was counted once. CDR3 in DNA: TGTGCCAGCTCAGCAAGACAGGGTACTGAAGCTTTCTTT. Its protein is CASSARQGTEAFF. V gene TRBV18 combines with J gene TRBJ1-1; 7 bases line up with TRBD1. The CDR3 is 13 amino acids. Germline V gene sequence: CDR1 KGHSH, CDR2 LQKENI. Losses at the gene ends were 5 bases for V and 5 bases for J; bases not matched to a gene: 5. The full variable domain, completed using reference TRBV18 and TRBJ1-1, is NAGVMQNPRHLVRRRGQEARLRCSPMKGHSHVYWYRQLPEEGLKFMVYLQKENIIDESGMPKERFSAEFPKEGPSILRIQQVVRGDSAAYFCASSARQGTEAFFGQGTRLTVV.

The V and J genes are TRBV6-1 and TRBJ2-3; D call uncertain. V lost 4 bases and J 1 base, leaving 18 bases between the germline ends. CDR1 and CDR2 from the germline V gene are MNHNS and SASEGT. This CDR3 contains 17 residues. The CDR3 nucleotides are TGTGCCAGCAGTGGTGCAAAGCTAGGCGGACGCACAGATACGCAGTATTTT. It specifies CASSGAKLGGRTDTQYF.

The V call is TRBV11-2, the J call TRBJ1-3; unclear D gene. CDR1 and CDR2 from the germline V gene are SGHAT and FQNNGV. V was pared by 5 bases and J by 4 bases, with 15 bases between. The CDR3 loop spans 15 amino acids. The CDR3 spells CASSPTAAAGNTIYF. In DNA form, the CDR3 reads TGTGCCAGCAGCCCAACTGCCGCCGCCGGAAACACCATATATTTT.

This chain uses TRBV7-9 with TRBJ1-2; D gene uncertain. The V and J ends lost 1 base and 5 bases respectively, with 11 bases between them. Germline V lookup: CDR1 SEHNR, CDR2 FQNEAQ (reference sequence). There are 14 residues in the CDR3. The CDR3 protein is CASSLGSEDYGYTF. The CDR3 DNA is TGTGCCAGCAGCTTAGGGTCAGAGGATTATGGCTACACCTTC.

The chain is built from TRBV7-9 and TRBJ2-7; 9 bases align to TRBD2. From germline, CDR1 is SEHNR and CDR2 FQNEAQ (reference sequence). The CDR3 has 15 amino acids. After removal of 4 bases from V and 4 bases from J, the junction contained 8 bases not matched to a gene. The CDR3 reads CASSYSGTSLYEQYF. The DNA for the CDR3 is TGTGCCAGCAGCTATTCCGGGACTAGCTTGTACGAGCAGTACTTC.

The V and J genes are TRBV6-4 and TRBJ1-5; D not resolved. With 11 bases removed from V and 3 bases from J, the gap between germline ends came to 20 bases. Per the germline V gene, CDR1 is MRHNA and CDR2 is SNTAGT. This CDR3 has 15 residues. The CDR3 spells CAGSPPRQVNQPQHF. CDR3 DNA sequence: TGTGCCGGAAGTCCCCCGCGTCAGGTCAATCAGCCCCAGCATTTT.

The chain has TRBV12-3 or TRBV12-4 and TRBJ2-7, with D perhaps TRBD1 or TRBD2 (6 bases each). Deletions cut 6 bases from V and 3 bases from J, with 9 bases between. The CDR3 length is 12 residues. The CDR3 sequence is CASRGGYYEQYF. The DNA of the CDR3 is TGTGCCAGCAGAGGGGGGTACTACGAGCAGTACTTC.

The rearrangement uses TRBV30 and TRBJ2-3; a weak D match, TRBD2 (7 bases). Trimming left V 0 bases short and J 6 bases short, with 13 bases between. Germline V gives CDR1 GTSNPN, CDR2 SVGIG (reference sequence). The CDR3 has 14 amino acids. CDR3 protein: CAWSVRGGWDTQYF. As DNA, the CDR3 is TGTGCCTGGAGTGTAAGGGGGGGCTGGGATACGCAGTATTTT.

The rearrangement links TRBV27 to TRBJ1-2; 8 nucleotides match TRBD1. CDR1 is MNHEY and CDR2 is SMNVEV in the germline V gene (reference sequence). CDR3 length: 13 amino acids. J lost 6 bases, V lost 6 bases, and 6 bases had no gene match. CDR3 DNA sequence: TGTGCCAGCAGCTACCGGGACAGGAATGGCTACACCTTC. This gives the protein CASSYRDRNGYTF.